This T cell receptor beta chain emerged from a study of shared clonotypes between healthy human individuals. The naive CD8 subset, CD45RO-negative cells positively selected for CCR7, excluded terminally differentiated effector memory CD45RA+ cells. This CDR3 spans 12 amino acids. Germline V CDR1 and CDR2: SGHAT, FQNNGV. V lost 2 bases and J lost 3, with 5 bases in between. TCRdb keeps only in-frame clones here, not all; method: immunoSEQ multiplex PCR. This table holds around 640,000 clones, around 96% found once. This clonotype originated in a woman aged 25 to 39 in good health. The V and J genes are TRBV11-2 and TRBJ2-7, with D hard to call. The sequencing sample was made of naive CD8+ T cells sorted from blood. The CDR3 spells CASSLYHYEQYF. The CDR3 nucleotides are TGTGCCAGCAGCTTATACCACTACGAGCAGTACTTC.